This is a list of T cell receptor beta chains from one sample in a study of shared clonotypes between healthy human individuals. The assay was immunoSEQ multiplex PCR, and TCRdb's table has in-frame clones only and misses some. Here the sample spans 780,000 or so clones, roughly two thirds being singletons. Sequencing input: memory CD4+ T cells sorted from blood. These receptor sequences come from a woman in her 30s in good health. Each CDR3 is given with its conserved first and last residue. Fields, in order: clone size, D gene, V gene, J gene, CDR3 DNA, CDR3 protein. The D gene is left open where the match is weak. Size is omitted from some rows. Given values are once, few, many or a class for expanded clones.

clone size: .
D gene: .
V gene: TRBV18
J gene: TRBJ1-4
CDR3 DNA: TGTGCCAGCTCACCACCTGGGGCCCCGGGGGAAAAACTGTTTTTT
CDR3 protein: CASSPPGAPGEKLFF

clone size: few
D gene: .
V gene: TRBV4-1
J gene: TRBJ1-4
CDR3 DNA: TGCGCCAGCAGCCAAACCGGGACGGAAGAAAAACTGTTTTTT
CDR3 protein: CASSQTGTEEKLFF

clone size: .
D gene: TRBD2
V gene: TRBV7-2
J gene: TRBJ2-7
CDR3 DNA: TGTGCCAGCAGCTTATCGAGCGGGGGCCGCTCCTACGAGCAGTACTTC
CDR3 protein: CASSLSSGGRSYEQYF

clone size: .
D gene: TRBD2
V gene: TRBV27
J gene: TRBJ2-3
CDR3 DNA: TGTGCCAGCAGTTCCGGGACTAGCGGGAGTTCATATACGCAGTATTTT
CDR3 protein: CASSSGTSGSSYTQYF

clone size: once
D gene: TRBD1
V gene: TRBV6-5
J gene: TRBJ2-7
CDR3 DNA: TGTGCCAGCAGTTACTTCTCCGGGACAGCTACCTACGAGCAGTACTTC
CDR3 protein: CASSYFSGTATYEQYF

clone size: .
D gene: TRBD2
V gene: TRBV7-8
J gene: TRBJ2-5
CDR3 DNA: TGTGCCAGCAGCTCCGGACTAGGAGGGACCCAGTACTTC
CDR3 protein: CASSSGLGGTQYF

clone size: .
D gene: .
V gene: TRBV28
J gene: TRBJ2-7
CDR3 DNA: TGTGCCAGCAGTTTTCTCCGGTGGGGTTTGGTCGAGCAGTACTTC
CDR3 protein: CASSFLRWGLVEQYF

clone size: .
D gene: TRBD1
V gene: TRBV5-1
J gene: TRBJ1-5
CDR3 DNA: TGCGCCAGCAGCGCAGGGGGCGGGCAGCCCCAGCATTTT
CDR3 protein: CASSAGGGQPQHF

clone size: .
D gene: .
V gene: TRBV5-1
J gene: TRBJ2-6
CDR3 DNA: TGCGCCAGCAGCTTGGCGACAGGAGTCTCTGGGGCCAACGTCCTGACTTTC
CDR3 protein: CASSLATGVSGANVLTF

clone size: few
D gene: TRBD1
V gene: TRBV6-5
J gene: TRBJ1-1
CDR3 DNA: TGTGCCAGCAGTCGGGACAGGGTGTCTGAAGCTTTCTTT
CDR3 protein: CASSRDRVSEAFF

clone size: .
D gene: .
V gene: TRBV7-2
J gene: TRBJ1-5
CDR3 DNA: TGTGCCAGCAGCCAAGAGGCAATCCGCAATCAGCCCCAGCATTTT
CDR3 protein: CASSQEAIRNQPQHF

clone size: .
D gene: TRBD2
V gene: TRBV5-1
J gene: TRBJ2-5
CDR3 DNA: TGCGCCAGCAGCCCCGGGACTAGCGGAGGCGGGGAGACCCAGTACTTC
CDR3 protein: CASSPGTSGGGETQYF

clone size: .
D gene: .
V gene: TRBV6-6
J gene: TRBJ1-5
CDR3 DNA: TGTGCCAGCAACTTAGGACCAGCGTTGCCCCAGCATTTT
CDR3 protein: CASNLGPALPQHF

clone size: .
D gene: .
V gene: TRBV10-3
J gene: TRBJ1-5
CDR3 DNA: TGTGCCACCGCGGACTCAACACGCTCCAGCAATCAGCCCCAGCATTTT
CDR3 protein: CATADSTRSSNQPQHF

clone size: few
D gene: TRBD1
V gene: TRBV7-9
J gene: TRBJ2-3
CDR3 DNA: TGTGCCAGCAGCTTAGTCCGACAGGGGGCTTGGGGCACAGATACGCAGTATTTT
CDR3 protein: CASSLVRQGAWGTDTQYF

clone size: .
D gene: .
V gene: TRBV7-9
J gene: TRBJ2-7
CDR3 DNA: TGTGCCAGCAGCTCCGGGGACCTTACAGAGCAGTACTTC
CDR3 protein: CASSSGDLTEQYF

clone size: .
D gene: .
V gene: TRBV28
J gene: TRBJ2-2
CDR3 DNA: TGTGCCAGCAGGCCCAGGGGCCAGCAGAACACCGGGGAGCTGTTTTTT
CDR3 protein: CASRPRGQQNTGELFF

clone size: .
D gene: .
V gene: TRBV6-1
J gene: TRBJ1-2
CDR3 DNA: TGTGCCAGCAGTGAAGACAGGCATCGAGGCTACACCTTC
CDR3 protein: CASSEDRHRGYTF

clone size: .
D gene: TRBD2
V gene: TRBV30
J gene: TRBJ2-2
CDR3 DNA: TGTGCCTGGAGTGTACTAGCGGGAATTACCGGGGAGCTGTTTTTT
CDR3 protein: CAWSVLAGITGELFF

clone size: once
D gene: TRBD2
V gene: TRBV5-1
J gene: TRBJ2-7
CDR3 DNA: TGCGCCAGCAGCTTGGCCAGGACTAGCGGGATTCGGAACGAGCAGTACTTC
CDR3 protein: CASSLARTSGIRNEQYF

clone size: .
D gene: .
V gene: TRBV2
J gene: TRBJ1-4
CDR3 DNA: TGTGCCAGCAGCTCTCGTCCGGGACTTAATGAAAAACTGTTTTTT
CDR3 protein: CASSSRPGLNEKLFF

clone size: .
D gene: .
V gene: TRBV7-6
J gene: TRBJ2-5
CDR3 DNA: TGTGCCAGCAGCTTCCGGGGTCTGGAGACCCAGTACTTC
CDR3 protein: CASSFRGLETQYF

clone size: few
D gene: .
V gene: TRBV28
J gene: TRBJ2-7
CDR3 DNA: TGTGCCAGTAGACCCGACGGAACCTCCGGAACCTACGAGCAGTACTTC
CDR3 protein: CASRPDGTSGTYEQYF

clone size: .
D gene: TRBD1
V gene: TRBV10-3
J gene: TRBJ1-2
CDR3 DNA: TGTGCCATCAGTGAGACGGACAGGGGCTATGGCTACACCTTC
CDR3 protein: CAISETDRGYGYTF

clone size: .
D gene: .
V gene: TRBV28
J gene: TRBJ1-4
CDR3 DNA: TGTGCCAGCAGTTTGGGGGGCTTAAGTGAAAAACTGTTTTTT
CDR3 protein: CASSLGGLSEKLFF

clone size: .
D gene: TRBD1
V gene: TRBV5-1
J gene: TRBJ1-1
CDR3 DNA: TGCGCCAGCAGCTTCGGTCAGGGGGTTGGAACTGAAGCTTTCTTT
CDR3 protein: CASSFGQGVGTEAFF

clone size: .
D gene: TRBD2
V gene: TRBV10-3
J gene: TRBJ2-3
CDR3 DNA: TGTGCCATCAGTGGAAAGCGGGAGGGCGGCACAGATACGCAGTATTTT
CDR3 protein: CAISGKREGGTDTQYF

clone size: few
D gene: TRBD1
V gene: TRBV7-9
J gene: TRBJ1-2
CDR3 DNA: TGTGCCAGCAGCCGCCGGGACAGCCTAATCTCTCCCGGCTACACCTTC
CDR3 protein: CASSRRDSLISPGYTF

clone size: .
D gene: .
V gene: TRBV30
J gene: TRBJ1-3
CDR3 DNA: TGTGCCTGGGGACGCAGCTCTGGAAACACCATATATTTT
CDR3 protein: CAWGRSSGNTIYF

clone size: .
D gene: TRBD2
V gene: TRBV27
J gene: TRBJ2-2
CDR3 DNA: TGTGCCAGCAGTCCCGGGGACGGACTAGTTGGAACGGCTGTGGGGGAGCTGTTTTTT
CDR3 protein: CASSPGDGLVGTAVGELFF

clone size: .
D gene: .
V gene: TRBV28
J gene: TRBJ1-3
CDR3 DNA: TGTGCCAGCAGTTATGGAAACACCATATATTTT
CDR3 protein: CASSYGNTIYF

clone size: .
D gene: .
V gene: TRBV7-9
J gene: TRBJ2-7
CDR3 DNA: TGTGCCAGCAGCTTTACGACAGGAGCCTCCTACGAGCAGTACTTC
CDR3 protein: CASSFTTGASYEQYF

clone size: .
D gene: TRBD2
V gene: TRBV13
J gene: TRBJ2-1
CDR3 DNA: TGTGCCAGCAGCTCACGCCGCCCCGGACTAGCGGGAGCGGGCGACAATGAGCAGTTCTTC
CDR3 protein: CASSSRRPGLAGAGDNEQFF

clone size: .
D gene: .
V gene: TRBV2
J gene: TRBJ1-1
CDR3 DNA: TGTGCCAGTCAACTTGCGGGTTACACTGAAGCTTTCTTT
CDR3 protein: CASQLAGYTEAFF

clone size: .
D gene: TRBD2
V gene: TRBV19
J gene: TRBJ2-2
CDR3 DNA: TGTGCCCATACGGGACTGAGCCGACGGCGGGAGCTTAGGGGGGAGCTGTTTTTT
CDR3 protein: CAHTGLSRRRELRGELFF

clone size: .
D gene: TRBD1
V gene: TRBV10-2
J gene: TRBJ1-5
CDR3 DNA: TGCGCCAGCAGAGGACAGGTCAATCAGCCCCAGCATTTT
CDR3 protein: CASRGQVNQPQHF

clone size: once
D gene: TRBD1
V gene: TRBV28
J gene: TRBJ2-7
CDR3 DNA: TGTGCCACCGTAACAGGGGACCCCTACGAGCAGTACTTC
CDR3 protein: CATVTGDPYEQYF

clone size: few
D gene: TRBD1
V gene: TRBV5-1
J gene: TRBJ1-4
CDR3 DNA: TGCGCCAGCAGCTTGGTAAGGGGACAGCGTAATGAAAAACTGTTTTTT
CDR3 protein: CASSLVRGQRNEKLFF

clone size: .
D gene: TRBD2
V gene: TRBV7-2
J gene: TRBJ2-5
CDR3 DNA: TGTGCCAGCAGCTTAGTCGGGACTAGCGCCACGGCCCAGTACTTC
CDR3 protein: CASSLVGTSATAQYF

clone size: few
D gene: .
V gene: TRBV7-6
J gene: TRBJ2-1
CDR3 DNA: TGTGCCAGCAGCCAGGTACCTTTGGCGGAAACCTACAATGAGCAGTTCTTC
CDR3 protein: CASSQVPLAETYNEQFF

clone size: .
D gene: TRBD2
V gene: TRBV19
J gene: TRBJ2-1
CDR3 DNA: TGTGCCAGTAGTATAACCGGGACTAGCGGGCATGAGCAGTTCTTC
CDR3 protein: CASSITGTSGHEQFF

clone size: .
D gene: TRBD1
V gene: TRBV5-1
J gene: TRBJ2-3
CDR3 DNA: TGCGCCAGCAGCTCAGGGGGTAGCGGCACAGATACGCAGTATTTT
CDR3 protein: CASSSGGSGTDTQYF

clone size: few
D gene: .
V gene: TRBV29-1
J gene: TRBJ1-4
CDR3 DNA: TGCAGCGCCGGGACACTGAATAATGAAAAACTGTTTTTT
CDR3 protein: CSAGTLNNEKLFF

clone size: .
D gene: .
V gene: TRBV5-6
J gene: TRBJ2-1
CDR3 DNA: TGTGCCAGCAGCTTGGCTGCAGGGTCCGAGCAGTTCTTC
CDR3 protein: CASSLAAGSEQFF

clone size: few
D gene: .
V gene: TRBV9
J gene: TRBJ2-5
CDR3 DNA: TGTGCCAGCAGCGTAGGTGTCGGGGAGACCCAGTACTTC
CDR3 protein: CASSVGVGETQYF

clone size: .
D gene: TRBD2
V gene: TRBV6-1
J gene: TRBJ2-3
CDR3 DNA: TGTGCCAGCAGTGAAGCTGCAGGACTAGAGGATACGCAGTATTTT
CDR3 protein: CASSEAAGLEDTQYF

clone size: .
D gene: .
V gene: TRBV5-4
J gene: TRBJ2-3
CDR3 DNA: TGTGCCAGCAGCTTGGAAACAGATACGCAGTATTTT
CDR3 protein: CASSLETDTQYF

clone size: .
D gene: .
V gene: TRBV11-2
J gene: TRBJ1-4
CDR3 DNA: TGTGCCAGCAGCTGGACAGCACGGGAAAAACTGTTTTTT
CDR3 protein: CASSWTAREKLFF

clone size: .
D gene: .
V gene: TRBV6-1
J gene: TRBJ1-2
CDR3 DNA: TGTGCCAGCAGTCTCTCCAAGGAGTATGGCTACACCTTC
CDR3 protein: CASSLSKEYGYTF

clone size: .
D gene: TRBD1
V gene: TRBV27
J gene: TRBJ2-2
CDR3 DNA: TGTGCCAGCCGTCCCGGGACAGGGATCACCGGGGAGCTGTTTTTT
CDR3 protein: CASRPGTGITGELFF

clone size: .
D gene: TRBD2
V gene: TRBV6-1
J gene: TRBJ2-1
CDR3 DNA: TGTGCCAGCAGTCCCGGGGGGTCCGACGAGCAGTTCTTC
CDR3 protein: CASSPGGSDEQFF